The rows below give T cell receptor beta chains drawn from one sample of a study of radiation and T cells in renal cell carcinoma. Profiled with immunoSEQ multiplex PCR; TCRdb holds only in-frame clones, not every one. The data show around 10,000 clones, 63% seen once. The input for sequencing was tumor tissue, taken from a patient whose treatment included radiotherapy and nephrectomy. These receptor sequences come from a woman aged 50 to 60 with renal cell carcinoma. Each CDR3 is given with its conserved first and last residue. Fields, in order: CDR3 protein, CDR3 DNA, V gene, J gene, clone size, D gene. D genes are given only for firm matches. Size tells how often a clone was seen (once, few, many) or the class of an expanded clone, and some rows leave it out.

cdr3_aa: CASSMVRVYEQYF
cdr3_nt: TGTGCCAGCAGTATGGTGAGGGTCTACGAGCAGTACTTC
v_call: TRBV6-1
j_call: TRBJ2-7
clone_size: .
d_call: .

cdr3_aa: CASSPSGLAANTQYF
cdr3_nt: TGTGCCAGCTCACCATCCGGACTAGCGGCCAATACGCAGTATTTT
v_call: TRBV18
j_call: TRBJ2-3
clone_size: few
d_call: TRBD2

cdr3_aa: CASGDTSVGKGYTF
cdr3_nt: TGCGCCAGCGGCGATACCTCAGTGGGTAAGGGCTACACCTTC
v_call: TRBV5-1
j_call: TRBJ1-2
clone_size: .
d_call: .

cdr3_aa: CAWSVRQGEGGYTF
cdr3_nt: TGTGCCTGGAGTGTACGTCAGGGAGAGGGTGGCTACACCTTC
v_call: TRBV30
j_call: TRBJ1-2
clone_size: few
d_call: .

cdr3_aa: CASSLDPSAGEKLFF
cdr3_nt: TGTGCCAGCAGCCTTGACCCGTCGGCGGGGGAAAAACTGTTTTTT
v_call: TRBV5-4
j_call: TRBJ1-4
clone_size: .
d_call: .

cdr3_aa: CASITGSHEQYF
cdr3_nt: TGTGCCAGCATCACCGGTAGCCACGAGCAGTACTTC
v_call: TRBV2
j_call: TRBJ2-7
clone_size: .
d_call: .

cdr3_aa: CASSLGADRTDTQYF
cdr3_nt: TGCGCCAGCAGCCTTGGGGCGGACCGCACAGATACGCAGTATTTT
v_call: TRBV4-3
j_call: TRBJ2-3
clone_size: .
d_call: .

cdr3_aa: CASSSGPHGYTF
cdr3_nt: TGTGCCAGCAGCTCCGGGCCGCATGGCTACACCTTC
v_call: TRBV13
j_call: TRBJ1-2
clone_size: medium-sized
d_call: .

cdr3_aa: CASSPPRSSNQPQHF
cdr3_nt: TGTGCCAGCAGCCCCCCGCGCAGTAGCAATCAGCCCCAGCATTTT
v_call: TRBV7-2
j_call: TRBJ1-5
clone_size: few
d_call: .

cdr3_aa: CASSLAVTTGNTIYF
cdr3_nt: TGTGCCAGCAGCTTAGCGGTGACAACGGGAAACACCATATATTTT
v_call: TRBV11-2
j_call: TRBJ1-3
clone_size: .
d_call: .

cdr3_aa: CAISESQGSVEKLFF
cdr3_nt: TGTGCCATCAGTGAGTCTCAGGGCTCGGTTGAAAAACTGTTTTTT
v_call: TRBV10-3
j_call: TRBJ1-4
clone_size: .
d_call: .

cdr3_aa: CAISENPVGSTEAFF
cdr3_nt: TGTGCCATCAGTGAAAACCCGGTAGGGAGCACTGAAGCTTTCTTT
v_call: TRBV10-3
j_call: TRBJ1-1
clone_size: .
d_call: .

cdr3_aa: CASSLDRGGNSPLHF
cdr3_nt: TGTGCCAGTAGTTTAGACAGGGGAGGTAATTCACCCCTCCACTTT
v_call: TRBV19
j_call: TRBJ1-6
clone_size: .
d_call: TRBD1

cdr3_aa: CASSREGRTSTDTQYF
cdr3_nt: TGCGCCAGCAGCCGAGAGGGCAGAACTAGCACAGATACGCAGTATTTT
v_call: TRBV5-1
j_call: TRBJ2-3
clone_size: few
d_call: .

cdr3_aa: CASSPDPITQYF
cdr3_nt: TGTGCCAGCAGCCCCGACCCTATCACTCAGTATTTT
v_call: TRBV7-9
j_call: TRBJ2-3
clone_size: .
d_call: .

cdr3_aa: CASSPSRGAEQFF
cdr3_nt: TGTGCCAGTAGTCCATCTCGGGGGGCTGAGCAGTTCTTC
v_call: TRBV19
j_call: TRBJ2-1
clone_size: .
d_call: .

cdr3_aa: CASTTNGWGTIQETQYF
cdr3_nt: TGTGCCAGCACCACAAACGGTTGGGGGACAATCCAAGAGACCCAGTACTTC
v_call: TRBV6-4
j_call: TRBJ2-5
clone_size: few
d_call: .

cdr3_aa: CASSFGTDTEAFF
cdr3_nt: TGTGCCAGCAGCTTTGGGACAGACACTGAAGCTTTCTTT
v_call: TRBV5-4
j_call: TRBJ1-1
clone_size: .
d_call: TRBD1

cdr3_aa: CASSDRSTGDAEAFF
cdr3_nt: TGTGCCAGCAGCGACAGGTCCACTGGGGACGCTGAAGCTTTCTTT
v_call: TRBV5-5
j_call: TRBJ1-1
clone_size: .
d_call: .

cdr3_aa: CASSLAGGSGANVLTF
cdr3_nt: TGCGCCAGCAGCCTAGCGGGGGGCTCTGGGGCCAACGTCCTGACTTTC
v_call: TRBV4-3
j_call: TRBJ2-6
clone_size: .
d_call: TRBD2

cdr3_aa: CSARVRNTIYF
cdr3_nt: TGCAGTGCTAGGGTCCGAAACACCATATATTTT
v_call: TRBV20-1
j_call: TRBJ1-3
clone_size: .
d_call: .

cdr3_aa: CASSLVGTSGSGADTQYF
cdr3_nt: TGTGCCAGCAGCTTAGTGGGGACTAGCGGGAGTGGGGCAGATACGCAGTATTTT
v_call: TRBV11-2
j_call: TRBJ2-3
clone_size: .
d_call: TRBD2

cdr3_aa: CASSLGGGLAGVCEQFF
cdr3_nt: TGTGCCAGCAGTTTAGGGGGGGGACTAGCGGGAGTATGTGAGCAGTTCTTC
v_call: TRBV28
j_call: TRBJ2-1
clone_size: few
d_call: TRBD2

cdr3_aa: CASSRDSTKETQYF
cdr3_nt: TGTGCCAGCAGTAGGGACAGTACAAAAGAGACCCAGTACTTC
v_call: TRBV2
j_call: TRBJ2-5
clone_size: once
d_call: TRBD1

cdr3_aa: CASSSGFGTGGFYGYTF
cdr3_nt: TGTGCCAGCAGCTCAGGCTTCGGAACAGGGGGCTTCTATGGCTACACCTTC
v_call: TRBV7-2
j_call: TRBJ1-2
clone_size: few
d_call: TRBD1

cdr3_aa: CASSLGTAQGEAFF
cdr3_nt: TGTGCCAGCAGCTTAGGGACCGCACAGGGTGAAGCTTTCTTT
v_call: TRBV7-2
j_call: TRBJ1-1
clone_size: few
d_call: .

cdr3_aa: CAWSVGRGIYGYTF
cdr3_nt: TGTGCCTGGAGTGTTGGCAGGGGTATATATGGCTACACCTTC
v_call: TRBV30
j_call: TRBJ1-2
clone_size: .
d_call: .

cdr3_aa: CASTPGGQGVGGYTF
cdr3_nt: TGCGCCAGCACCCCCGGAGGACAGGGGGTGGGTGGCTACACCTTC
v_call: TRBV5-1
j_call: TRBJ1-2
clone_size: .
d_call: TRBD1

cdr3_aa: CASSPRTENNEQFF
cdr3_nt: TGTGCCAGCAGCCCAAGGACGGAGAACAATGAGCAGTTCTTC
v_call: TRBV7-9
j_call: TRBJ2-1
clone_size: .
d_call: .

cdr3_aa: CASSYREKNQPQHF
cdr3_nt: TGTGCCAGCAGCTACAGGGAAAAGAATCAGCCCCAGCATTTT
v_call: TRBV28
j_call: TRBJ1-5
clone_size: .
d_call: .

cdr3_aa: CASSSLVGGASSGNTIYF
cdr3_nt: TGTGCCAGCAGCTCATTGGTTGGGGGCGCCAGCTCTGGAAACACCATATATTTT
v_call: TRBV7-9
j_call: TRBJ1-3
clone_size: .
d_call: .

cdr3_aa: CASSFTAATYEQYF
cdr3_nt: TGTGCCAGCAGCTTCACGGCAGCAACCTACGAGCAGTACTTC
v_call: TRBV7-9
j_call: TRBJ2-7
clone_size: few
d_call: .

cdr3_aa: CASQGGMNTEAFF
cdr3_nt: TGCGCCAGCCAGGGGGGTATGAACACTGAAGCTTTCTTT
v_call: TRBV10-1
j_call: TRBJ1-1
clone_size: .
d_call: TRBD1

cdr3_aa: CASSELGQGYNEQFF
cdr3_nt: TGTGCCAGCAGTGAACTAGGACAGGGTTACAATGAGCAGTTCTTC
v_call: TRBV2
j_call: TRBJ2-1
clone_size: .
d_call: TRBD1

cdr3_aa: CASSTGQGTETQYF
cdr3_nt: TGTGCCAGCAGCACGGGACAGGGGACAGAGACCCAGTACTTC
v_call: TRBV7-2
j_call: TRBJ2-5
clone_size: .
d_call: TRBD1

cdr3_aa: CASSKGLAGYNEQFF
cdr3_nt: TGTGCCAGCAGTAAGGGACTAGCGGGGTACAATGAGCAGTTCTTC
v_call: TRBV28
j_call: TRBJ2-1
clone_size: .
d_call: TRBD2

cdr3_aa: CASSVREGSSEAFF
cdr3_nt: TGTGCCAGCAGTGTCCGGGAGGGATCGTCTGAAGCTTTCTTT
v_call: TRBV2
j_call: TRBJ1-1
clone_size: once
d_call: .

cdr3_aa: CASSLRAARAENTGELFF
cdr3_nt: TGTGCCAGCAGCTTACGGGCGGCTAGGGCGGAGAACACCGGGGAGCTGTTTTTT
v_call: TRBV7-6
j_call: TRBJ2-2
clone_size: .
d_call: .

cdr3_aa: CASKRGTGGNEKLFF
cdr3_nt: TGTGCCAGCAAAAGAGGTACAGGGGGAAATGAAAAACTGTTTTTT
v_call: TRBV9
j_call: TRBJ1-4
clone_size: few
d_call: TRBD1

cdr3_aa: CASSNAVASHF
cdr3_nt: TGTGCCAGCAGTAACGCGGTGGCCTCCCATTTT
v_call: TRBV6-1
j_call: TRBJ1-5
clone_size: .
d_call: .

cdr3_aa: CASRTGAGLYGYTF
cdr3_nt: TGTGCCAGCAGAACCGGAGCGGGTTTGTATGGCTACACCTTC
v_call: TRBV6-5
j_call: TRBJ1-2
clone_size: few
d_call: .

cdr3_aa: CASIRDSFNTEAFF
cdr3_nt: TGTGCCAGTATCAGGGACAGCTTTAACACTGAAGCTTTCTTT
v_call: TRBV19
j_call: TRBJ1-1
clone_size: .
d_call: TRBD1

cdr3_aa: CASSSEREGAGNEQFF
cdr3_nt: TGTGCCAGCAGCTCAGAGCGGGAGGGCGCTGGCAATGAGCAGTTCTTC
v_call: TRBV9
j_call: TRBJ2-1
clone_size: .
d_call: TRBD2

cdr3_aa: CASSYQANTDTQYF
cdr3_nt: TGTGCCAGCAGCTATCAGGCGAACACAGATACGCAGTATTTT
v_call: TRBV11-1
j_call: TRBJ2-3
clone_size: .
d_call: .

cdr3_aa: CASSKSQGLGGYTF
cdr3_nt: TGCGCCAGCAGTAAGTCGCAGGGACTTGGTGGCTACACCTTC
v_call: TRBV10-1
j_call: TRBJ1-2
clone_size: .
d_call: .

cdr3_aa: CASSLGRGHQNYGYTF
cdr3_nt: TGTGCCAGCAGCTTAGGTCGGGGGCATCAAAACTATGGCTACACCTTC
v_call: TRBV7-8
j_call: TRBJ1-2
clone_size: .
d_call: .